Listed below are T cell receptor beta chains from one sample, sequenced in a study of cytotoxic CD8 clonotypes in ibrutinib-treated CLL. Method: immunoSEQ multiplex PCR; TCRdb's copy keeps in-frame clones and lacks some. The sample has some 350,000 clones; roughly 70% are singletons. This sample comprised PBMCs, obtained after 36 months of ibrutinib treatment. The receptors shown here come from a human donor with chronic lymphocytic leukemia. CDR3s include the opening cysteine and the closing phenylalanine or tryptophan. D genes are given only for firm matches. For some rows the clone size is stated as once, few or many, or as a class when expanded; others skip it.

CDR3aa: CASSFLRGNEGQSGNTIYF
CDR3nt: TGTGCCAGCAGTTTCCTTCGGGGGAATGAAGGACAAAGTGGAAACACCATATATTTT
abundance: once
j_gene: TRBJ1-3
d_gene: NA
v_gene: TRBV28

CDR3aa: CASSEWTGIGGAGELFF
CDR3nt: TGTGCCAGCAGTGAATGGACAGGGATAGGAGGGGCCGGGGAGCTGTTTTTT
abundance: NA
j_gene: TRBJ2-2
d_gene: TRBD1
v_gene: TRBV6-1

CDR3aa: CASGSFGANVLTF
CDR3nt: TGTGCCAGCGGGAGCTTTGGGGCCAACGTCCTGACTTTC
abundance: few
j_gene: TRBJ2-6
d_gene: NA
v_gene: TRBV2

CDR3aa: CASKRGEAHSPLHF
CDR3nt: TGTGCCAGCAAACGCGGGGAGGCGCATTCACCCCTCCACTTT
abundance: few
j_gene: TRBJ1-6
d_gene: NA
v_gene: TRBV2

CDR3aa: CASSLRRVRAGEQYF
CDR3nt: TGTGCCAGCAGCTTAAGACGAGTCAGGGCCGGCGAGCAGTACTTC
abundance: NA
j_gene: TRBJ2-7
d_gene: NA
v_gene: TRBV7-8

CDR3aa: CASSLDRAETQYF
CDR3nt: TGTGCCAGCAGCTTGGACAGGGCCGAGACCCAGTACTTC
abundance: few
j_gene: TRBJ2-5
d_gene: NA
v_gene: TRBV5-4

CDR3aa: CSVGDRGWPYEQYF
CDR3nt: TGCAGCGTTGGGGACAGGGGGTGGCCCTACGAGCAGTACTTC
abundance: NA
j_gene: TRBJ2-7
d_gene: TRBD1
v_gene: TRBV29-1

CDR3aa: CASSHGPGLKNTGELFF
CDR3nt: TGCGCCAGCAGCCACGGCCCGGGACTAAAGAACACCGGGGAGCTGTTTTTT
abundance: once
j_gene: TRBJ2-2
d_gene: TRBD2
v_gene: TRBV4-1

CDR3aa: CASSVRTAANYGYTF
CDR3nt: TGTGCCAGCAGCGTTAGGACCGCTGCTAACTATGGCTACACCTTC
abundance: NA
j_gene: TRBJ1-2
d_gene: NA
v_gene: TRBV9

CDR3aa: CASSLGLAMLEQYF
CDR3nt: TGTGCCAGCAGCTTGGGACTAGCGATGCTCGAGCAGTACTTC
abundance: NA
j_gene: TRBJ2-7
d_gene: TRBD2
v_gene: TRBV5-4

CDR3aa: CASSMLDVRGAPSPSPNEQFF
CDR3nt: TGTGCCAGTAGTATGCTGGATGTACGGGGGGCACCTTCCCCCTCCCCCAATGAGCAGTTCTTC
abundance: few
j_gene: TRBJ2-1
d_gene: NA
v_gene: TRBV19

CDR3aa: CSVEDEGGRAFF
CDR3nt: TGCAGCGTTGAAGATGAGGGGGGCCGAGCTTTCTTT
abundance: NA
j_gene: TRBJ1-1
d_gene: NA
v_gene: TRBV29-1

CDR3aa: CASSLTRRSLYEQYF
CDR3nt: TGTGCCAGCAGCTTAACCAGAAGGAGCCTATACGAGCAGTACTTC
abundance: NA
j_gene: TRBJ2-7
d_gene: NA
v_gene: TRBV11-2

CDR3aa: CASSPGLSTEAFF
CDR3nt: TGCGCCAGCAGCCCAGGGCTGAGCACTGAAGCTTTCTTT
abundance: NA
j_gene: TRBJ1-1
d_gene: NA
v_gene: TRBV5-1

CDR3aa: CASSLAPSGANVLTF
CDR3nt: TGTGCCAGCAGCTTAGCGCCATCTGGGGCCAACGTCCTGACTTTC
abundance: few
j_gene: TRBJ2-6
d_gene: NA
v_gene: TRBV7-9

CDR3aa: CASSQASGRTNEQFF
CDR3nt: TGTGCCAGCAGCCAAGCTAGCGGGAGGACGAATGAGCAGTTCTTC
abundance: NA
j_gene: TRBJ2-1
d_gene: TRBD2
v_gene: TRBV14

CDR3aa: CASSDLGLAEETQYF
CDR3nt: TGTGCCAGCAGTGATTTAGGGCTAGCGGAAGAGACCCAGTACTTC
abundance: NA
j_gene: TRBJ2-5
d_gene: TRBD2
v_gene: TRBV6-6

CDR3aa: CASSMKGGGSHEQYF
CDR3nt: TGTGCCAGCAGCATGAAAGGGGGAGGGAGCCACGAGCAGTACTTC
abundance: NA
j_gene: TRBJ2-7
d_gene: NA
v_gene: TRBV7-9

CDR3aa: CASSQEPYTGELFF
CDR3nt: TGTGCCAGCAGCCAAGAACCGTACACCGGGGAGCTGTTTTTT
abundance: NA
j_gene: TRBJ2-2
d_gene: NA
v_gene: TRBV14

CDR3aa: CASSRDRGLSYGYTF
CDR3nt: TGTGCCAGCAGCCGTGACAGGGGGCTATCCTATGGCTACACCTTC
abundance: NA
j_gene: TRBJ1-2
d_gene: TRBD1
v_gene: TRBV6-6

CDR3aa: CATSRGGEADTQYF
CDR3nt: TGTGCCACCAGCCGCGGGGGGGAGGCAGATACGCAGTATTTT
abundance: NA
j_gene: TRBJ2-3
d_gene: TRBD2
v_gene: TRBV15

CDR3aa: CASSLTANTEAFF
CDR3nt: TGTGCCAGCTCATTGACAGCGAACACTGAAGCTTTCTTT
abundance: NA
j_gene: TRBJ1-1
d_gene: NA
v_gene: TRBV18

CDR3aa: CASSLGTRGVNEQFF
CDR3nt: TGTGCCAGCAGCCTCGGGACACGTGGAGTGAATGAGCAGTTCTTC
abundance: few
j_gene: TRBJ2-1
d_gene: NA
v_gene: TRBV11-3

CDR3aa: CASTRRPGGYTF
CDR3nt: TGTGCCAGCACCCGGCGGCCCGGGGGCTACACCTTC
abundance: NA
j_gene: TRBJ1-2
d_gene: NA
v_gene: TRBV5-6

CDR3aa: CASSPTGPFARYNEQFF
CDR3nt: TGTGCCAGCAGTCCGACAGGGCCCTTCGCTAGATACAATGAGCAGTTCTTC
abundance: NA
j_gene: TRBJ2-1
d_gene: TRBD1
v_gene: TRBV11-1

CDR3aa: CASSPQRGQGDYGYTF
CDR3nt: TGTGCCAGCAGCCCCCAGCGGGGACAGGGTGACTATGGCTACACCTTC
abundance: NA
j_gene: TRBJ1-2
d_gene: TRBD1
v_gene: TRBV7-2

CDR3aa: CASGPGGGSGYTF
CDR3nt: TGTGCTAGTGGTCCCGGTGGGGGTTCTGGCTACACCTTC
abundance: NA
j_gene: TRBJ1-2
d_gene: NA
v_gene: TRBV12-5

CDR3aa: CASSSGPVNEQFF
CDR3nt: TGTGCCAGCAGCTCTGGACCGGTCAATGAGCAGTTCTTC
abundance: NA
j_gene: TRBJ2-1
d_gene: NA
v_gene: TRBV5-6

CDR3aa: CASRAGTGGLNTEAFF
CDR3nt: TGTGCCAGCAGGGCGGGGACAGGGGGATTGAACACTGAAGCTTTCTTT
abundance: NA
j_gene: TRBJ1-1
d_gene: TRBD1
v_gene: TRBV28

CDR3aa: CASSQGREFEAFF
CDR3nt: TGCGCCAGCAGCCAAGGCAGGGAGTTTGAAGCTTTCTTT
abundance: NA
j_gene: TRBJ1-1
d_gene: NA
v_gene: TRBV4-1

CDR3aa: CAISTPNTLRPARSEQYF
CDR3nt: TGTGCCATCAGCACCCCCAACACCTTAAGACCCGCCCGCTCGGAGCAGTACTTC
abundance: NA
j_gene: TRBJ2-7
d_gene: NA
v_gene: TRBV10-3

CDR3aa: CASSLTGANYGYTF
CDR3nt: TGCGCCAGCAGCTTAACAGGGGCGAACTATGGCTACACCTTC
abundance: few
j_gene: TRBJ1-2
d_gene: TRBD1
v_gene: TRBV5-1

CDR3aa: CASSNTGGNQPQHF
CDR3nt: TGTGCCAGCAGCAATACAGGGGGCAATCAGCCCCAGCATTTT
abundance: NA
j_gene: TRBJ1-5
d_gene: TRBD1
v_gene: TRBV7-2

CDR3aa: CASSSSRPIPFPKLFF
CDR3nt: TGTGCCAGTAGTTCTTCCCGGCCTATACCGTTTCCAAAACTGTTTTTT
abundance: NA
j_gene: TRBJ1-4
d_gene: NA
v_gene: TRBV19

CDR3aa: CANSPPGQNEKLFF
CDR3nt: TGTGCCAATTCCCCTCCGGGACAGAATGAAAAACTGTTTTTT
abundance: NA
j_gene: TRBJ1-4
d_gene: TRBD1
v_gene: TRBV6-5

CDR3aa: CSYRGRFHEQYF
CDR3nt: TGCAGCTACCGGGGGCGCTTTCACGAGCAGTACTTC
abundance: NA
j_gene: TRBJ2-7
d_gene: NA
v_gene: TRBV29-1

CDR3aa: CASLRTGPETLHF
CDR3nt: TGTGCCAGCCTCAGGACAGGGCCCGAAACCCTCCACTTT
abundance: NA
j_gene: TRBJ1-6
d_gene: TRBD1
v_gene: TRBV2

CDR3aa: CASSLVPGRNSPLHF
CDR3nt: TGTGCCAGCAGCTTGGTTCCGGGTAGGAATTCACCCCTCCACTTT
abundance: NA
j_gene: TRBJ1-6
d_gene: NA
v_gene: TRBV5-6

CDR3aa: CASSLRLAGDEQFF
CDR3nt: TGTGCCAGCTCATTGAGACTAGCGGGCGATGAGCAGTTCTTC
abundance: NA
j_gene: TRBJ2-1
d_gene: TRBD2
v_gene: TRBV18

CDR3aa: CASSYSRQGNTEAFF
CDR3nt: TGTGCCAGCAGTTACTCGCGGCAGGGGAACACTGAAGCTTTCTTT
abundance: few
j_gene: TRBJ1-1
d_gene: NA
v_gene: TRBV6-6

CDR3aa: CASSDHISTEAFF
CDR3nt: TGTGCCAGCAGCGACCACATCAGCACTGAAGCTTTCTTT
abundance: NA
j_gene: TRBJ1-1
d_gene: NA
v_gene: TRBV13

CDR3aa: CSVEAGTTYGYTF
CDR3nt: TGCAGCGTTGAAGCCGGAACTACCTATGGCTACACCTTC
abundance: NA
j_gene: TRBJ1-2
d_gene: NA
v_gene: TRBV29-1

CDR3aa: CASSDQWQSSTDTQYF
CDR3nt: TGTGCCAGCAGCGACCAGTGGCAATCCAGCACAGATACGCAGTATTTT
abundance: NA
j_gene: TRBJ2-3
d_gene: NA
v_gene: TRBV9

CDR3aa: CATGPEETQYF
CDR3nt: TGTGCCACGGGACCAGAGGAGACCCAGTACTTC
abundance: NA
j_gene: TRBJ2-5
d_gene: NA
v_gene: TRBV10-3

CDR3aa: CASSLVWASGNYNEQFF
CDR3nt: TGCGCCAGCAGCTTGGTCTGGGCTAGTGGGAACTACAATGAGCAGTTCTTC
abundance: NA
j_gene: TRBJ2-1
d_gene: NA
v_gene: TRBV5-1

CDR3aa: CASSPRPQGEDRFCQYF
CDR3nt: TGTGCCAGCAGCCCAAGACCTCAGGGGGAGGACCGATTTTGTCAGTACTTC
abundance: NA
j_gene: TRBJ2-4
d_gene: NA
v_gene: TRBV7-8

CDR3aa: CASSLTGGDEKLFF
CDR3nt: TGTGCCAGCAGCTTAACTGGCGGGGATGAAAAACTGTTTTTT
abundance: NA
j_gene: TRBJ1-4
d_gene: NA
v_gene: TRBV7-3

CDR3aa: CASSYSGGVYEQYF
CDR3nt: TGTGCCAGCAGTTACTCAGGGGGAGTATACGAGCAGTACTTC
abundance: NA
j_gene: TRBJ2-7
d_gene: NA
v_gene: TRBV6-5

CDR3aa: CASSHYRDSAYEQYF
CDR3nt: TGCGCCAGCAGCCACTATAGAGACAGCGCCTACGAGCAGTACTTC
abundance: few
j_gene: TRBJ2-7
d_gene: NA
v_gene: TRBV4-1

CDR3aa: CASSRTGGGQPQHF
CDR3nt: TGTGCCAGCAGCCGGACAGGGGGCGGGCAGCCCCAGCATTTT
abundance: NA
j_gene: TRBJ1-5
d_gene: TRBD1
v_gene: TRBV27

CDR3aa: CASSLVWTGGSYNEQFF
CDR3nt: TGCGCCAGCAGCTTGGTCTGGACAGGGGGCTCCTACAATGAGCAGTTCTTC
abundance: once
j_gene: TRBJ2-1
d_gene: TRBD1
v_gene: TRBV5-1

CDR3aa: CASSLDGGSSKEQYF
CDR3nt: TGTGCCAGCAGCTTAGATGGCGGCAGCTCTAAGGAGCAGTACTTC
abundance: NA
j_gene: TRBJ2-7
d_gene: NA
v_gene: TRBV7-8

CDR3aa: CASSEGQGAYGYTF
CDR3nt: TGTGCCAGCAGTGAGGGACAGGGGGCCTATGGCTACACCTTC
abundance: few
j_gene: TRBJ1-2
d_gene: TRBD1
v_gene: TRBV28

CDR3aa: CASTPQTGSNEQFF
CDR3nt: TGCGCCAGCACCCCCCAGACAGGGTCGAATGAGCAGTTCTTC
abundance: few
j_gene: TRBJ2-1
d_gene: TRBD1
v_gene: TRBV5-1

CDR3aa: CASSLGVGHSSEQYF
CDR3nt: TGTGCCAGCAGCTTAGGGGTGGGTCACAGCTCCGAGCAGTACTTC
abundance: NA
j_gene: TRBJ2-7
d_gene: NA
v_gene: TRBV7-9